Shown below are 28 T cell receptor beta chains from a single sample sequenced in a study of T-cell memory formation after mild COVID-19. TCRdb re-analysed the 5' RACE reads in MiXCR, keeping a single row per CDR3 protein. The table lists 250,000 to 300,000 distinct CDR3 sequences, roughly 8.2% of them singletons. The sequencing input was PBMCs or a T cell subset sorted from them (not recorded which). All receptors come from a man between 18 and 35 years old who had mild COVID-19 (a few samples of this study predate the infection). Cell type and time point are not known.

In DNA form, the CDR3 reads TGCAGTGCTATAAAGGTGCGGGGTCGGACAGATACGCAGTATTTT. It codes for CSAIKVRGRTDTQYF. The V call is TRBV20-1, the J call TRBJ2-3; D perhaps matches TRBD2 (6 bases). The V end lost 4 bases, the J end lost 3 bases, and 17 bases lay between the germline ends. The CDR3 totals 15 residues. CDR1 is DFQATT and CDR2 is SNEGSKA in the germline V gene (reference sequence).

Ten or more counts support this clonotype. The genes are TRBV7-2 and TRBJ1-1; D unclear. The CDR3 extends over 13 amino acids. Germline V gene sequence: CDR1 SGHTA, CDR2 FQGNSA. The V end lost 1 base, the J end lost 1 base, and 4 bases lay between the germline ends. The CDR3 loop is CASSLGANTEAFF. CDR3 DNA sequence: TGTGCCAGCAGCTTAGGGGCGAACACTGAAGCTTTCTTT.

This clonotype was picked up a small number of times. The rearrangement uses TRBV24-1 and TRBJ2-7, with D perhaps given as TRBD1 or TRBD2 (5 bases each). The germline gives CDR1 KGHDR, CDR2 SFDVKD. Trimming shortened V by 6 bases and J by 5 bases, and 13 bases separated the two germline ends. The CDR3 totals 13 residues. CDR3 loop: CATSPGPRDEQYF. In nucleotides, the CDR3 is TGTGCCACCAGTCCAGGGCCGAGGGACGAGCAGTACTTC.

The chain joins TRBV29-1 to TRBJ1-2; D gene ambiguous. V dropped 7 bases and J dropped 1 base, with 7 bases sitting between them. The CDR3 is made up of 11 amino acids. Germline V gene data show CDR1 as SQVTM and CDR2 as ANQGSEA. The CDR3 loop is CSARLNYGYTF. The CDR3 DNA follows: TGCAGCGCCCGGCTTAACTATGGCTACACCTTC.

V and J are TRBV11-2 and TRBJ2-5; the D gene could be TRBD1 or TRBD2 (7 bases each). The V gene lost 7 bases and the J gene lost 5 bases, with 17 bases spanning the gap. This CDR3 is 14 amino acids long. Germline CDR1 is SGHAT and CDR2 is FQNNGV. The CDR3 sequence: CASTSRGGRETQYF. The CDR3 bases are TGTGCCAGCACCTCCAGGGGGGGCAGGGAGACCCAGTACTTC.

This clonotype has ten or more counts. This rearrangement joins TRBV5-5 to TRBJ2-7, with 7 bases identical to TRBD1. The V gene's germline CDR1 is SGHKS and CDR2 YYEKEE (reference sequence). The CDR3 is made up of 15 amino acids. V shed 3 bases, J shed 2 bases, and the junction held 8 bases outside the gene matches. The CDR3 is CASSWTQGSPYEQYF. The CDR3 DNA is TGTGCCAGCAGCTGGACACAGGGGTCCCCCTACGAGCAGTACTTC.

The V gene is TRBV27, the J gene TRBJ2-1; D ambiguous. The CDR3 spans 13 residues. The ends were cut back, 2 bases at V and 8 bases at J, with 10 bases in the middle. CDR1 and CDR2 from the germline V gene are MNHEY and SMNVEV (reference sequence). This CDR3 reads CASSLQENHEQFF. The CDR3 DNA sequence: TGTGCCAGCAGTTTACAGGAAAACCATGAGCAGTTCTTC.

V is TRBV7-9 and J is TRBJ2-4, with 10 bases that match TRBD2. The junction had 6 bases not matched to a gene; V was cut back by 5 bases and J by 2 bases. The CDR3 is made up of 16 amino acids. CDR1 and CDR2 (germline): SEHNR, FQNEAQ (reference sequence). As DNA, the CDR3 is TGTGCCAGCAGCCCCTCTAGCGGGAGTCCCAAAAACATTCAGTACTTC. Encoded protein: CASSPSSGSPKNIQYF.

This clonotype was observed a few times. V gene TRBV5-1 combines with J gene TRBJ2-3; 8 bases are shared with TRBD1. This CDR3 comprises 15 residues. Looked up from germline, CDR1 is SGHRS and CDR2 is YFSETQ. V gave up 7 bases and J gave up 2 bases; unmatched junction bases: 9. For the CDR3, the DNA is TGCGCCAGCGGACAGGGATGGGGGCCCACAGATACGCAGTATTTT. This codes for CASGQGWGPTDTQYF.

This clonotype appeared a few times. The genes are TRBV20-1 and TRBJ2-2, with 11 bases fitting TRBD2. The CDR3 loop spans 15 amino acids. V lost 6 bases, J lost 6 bases, and 9 bases stayed unmatched. Germline V gene lookup returns CDR1 DFQATT and CDR2 SNEGSKA (reference sequence). CDR3 amino acids: CSARPGLAASGELFF. The CDR3 nucleotides read TGCAGTGCCAGACCGGGACTAGCGGCGTCCGGGGAGCTGTTTTTT.

The DNA for the CDR3 is TGTGCCAGCAGCCGAGCGGAGTGGGGGAGGACTGAAGCTTTCTTT. It encodes CASSRAEWGRTEAFF. The rearrangement joins TRBV3-1 to TRBJ1-1; possible D gene TRBD1, 5 bases. The CDR3 totals 15 residues. Between the trimmed V and J ends, which lost 4 bases and 5 bases, there was a span of 17 bases. Germline V gene lookup returns CDR1 LGHDT and CDR2 YNNKEL (reference sequence).

V usage is TRBV12-3 or TRBV12-4 and J usage is TRBJ2-7; D gene unclear. V was trimmed by 6 bases and J by 5 bases, leaving 17 bases between them. This CDR3 spans 14 amino acids. The CDR3 reads CASSHYSSPDEQYF. The CDR3 nucleotides read TGTGCCAGCAGCCATTACTCCAGCCCCGACGAGCAGTACTTC.

In its sample, this clonotype was seen a few times. The gene calls are TRBV7-2 and TRBJ2-5; 11 bases are a match to TRBD1. The length of the CDR3 is 15 residues. Germline CDR1 and CDR2: SGHTA and FQGNSA. The J segment lost 6 bases and the V segment lost 4 bases, leaving 7 bases of the junction unmatched. The CDR3 protein is CASSSGTGGWKTQYF. For the CDR3, the DNA is TGTGCCAGCAGCTCCGGGACAGGGGGGTGGAAGACCCAGTACTTC.

This chain uses TRBV29-1 with TRBJ2-3; 12 bases are shared with TRBD1. The CDR3 has 15 amino acids. Unmatched junction bases numbered 8, after V lost 7 bases and J lost 3 bases. Germline CDR1 is SQVTM and CDR2 is ANQGSEA. CDR3 nucleotide sequence: TGCAGCGCTGGGGACAGGGGGCTATGGACAGATACGCAGTATTTT. This sequence encodes CSAGDRGLWTDTQYF.

This chain joins TRBV4-2 and TRBJ2-7; TRBD2 might be the D (5 bases). This CDR3 has 16 amino acids. Germline lookup yields CDR1 LGHNA and CDR2 YNFKEQ. The V and J ends lost 4 bases and 0 bases respectively, with 16 bases between them. The CDR3 loop reads CASSRDIGRDSYEQYF. CDR3 coding DNA: TGTGCCAGCAGCCGAGACATAGGACGGGACTCCTACGAGCAGTACTTC.

In its sample, this clonotype is medium-sized. The rearrangement joins TRBV7-9 to TRBJ2-4, with 7 bases that match TRBD2. J gave up 4 bases and V 1 base, and 4 bases lay outside the gene matches. The CDR3 loop spans 15 amino acids. Germline CDR1 is SEHNR and CDR2 is FQNEAQ (reference sequence). The CDR3 DNA follows: TGTGCCAGCAGCTTAGTGCAGCGGGGAAAAAACATTCAGTACTTC. This sequence encodes CASSLVQRGKNIQYF.

This clonotype was observed a handful of times. CDR3 sequence reads: CASSSIGGSPFHGYTF. The CDR3 bases are TGTGCCAGCAGCTCTATCGGGGGGAGCCCTTTCCATGGCTACACCTTC. This chain uses TRBV7-9 with TRBJ1-2, with TRBD1 as a possible D gene (5 bases). In germline, CDR1 is SEHNR, CDR2 FQNEAQ (reference sequence). Deletions cut 4 bases from V and 6 bases from J, with 21 bases between. This CDR3 has 16 residues.

This clonotype was observed at least ten times. This chain links TRBV7-9 with TRBJ2-7, with a weak D call TRBD1 (6 bases). The CDR3 length is 17 residues. Per germline, CDR1 SEHNR and CDR2 FQNEAQ (reference sequence). The V end lost 1 base, the J end lost 0 bases, and 16 bases lay between the germline ends. The CDR3, as DNA: TGTGCCAGCAGCTTAGGGTCCGGGCAGGGGAACTCCTACGAGCAGTACGTC. It translates to CASSLGSGQGNSYEQYV.

This clonotype has at least ten counts. The V call is TRBV9, the J call TRBJ2-7; possible D gene TRBD1, 5 bases. Trimming took off 1 base at V and 2 bases at J, with 10 bases between the two ends. Germline CDR1 and CDR2: SGDLS and YYNGEE. The CDR3 is 14 residues long. DNA of the CDR3: TGTGCCAGCAGCGTACAGGGTGTTCCCTACGAGCAGTACTTC. This sequence encodes CASSVQGVPYEQYF.

This clonotype was found a few times. The rearrangement links TRBV4-1 to TRBJ2-7; D gene ambiguous. Looked up from germline, CDR1 is MGHRA and CDR2 is YSYEKL. The CDR3 sequence is 14 residues long. The CDR3 spells CASSQDHLRPNGNV. CDR3 coding DNA: TGCGCCAGCAGCCAAGACCACCTAAGGCCCAATGGGAACGTC.

This clonotype has at least ten counts. The genes are TRBV10-3 and TRBJ2-3; D remains ambiguous. This CDR3 region has 13 residues. V was pared by 0 bases and J by 4 bases, with 5 bases between. The germline gives CDR1 ENHRY, CDR2 SYGVKD. The CDR3 loop is CAISESRADTQYF. Written as DNA, the CDR3 is TGTGCCATCAGTGAGTCCAGAGCAGATACGCAGTATTTT.

The rearrangement uses TRBV7-2 and TRBJ2-3; 8 positions agree with TRBD2. The CDR3 length is 15 residues. CDR1 and CDR2 from the germline V gene are SGHTA and FQGNSA. Unmatched junction bases numbered 8, after V lost 7 bases and J lost 2 bases. The CDR3 is CASKMAGGNTDTQYF. DNA for the CDR3: TGTGCCAGCAAGATGGCGGGGGGCAACACAGATACGCAGTATTTT.

This chain joins TRBV27 and TRBJ1-6; D ambiguous. V lost 3 bases to trimming and J lost 6 bases, with 3 bases between them. Germline CDR1 and CDR2: MNHEY and SMNVEV (reference sequence). The CDR3 covers 12 residues. CDR3 region: CASSFFNSPLHF. DNA for the CDR3: TGTGCCAGCAGTTTTTTTAATTCACCCCTCCACTTT.

The gene calls are TRBV20-1 and TRBJ2-7, with TRBD1 as a possible D gene (6 bases). Germline V lookup: CDR1 DFQATT, CDR2 SNEGSKA (reference sequence). Trimming removed 3 bases from V and 2 bases from J, with 20 bases in between. The CDR3 is made up of 16 amino acids. CDR3 in DNA: TGCAGTGCTAGCTCCCGGGACAAGGGGAATCCCTACGAGCAGTACGTC. Translating gives CSASSRDKGNPYEQYV.

This clonotype was detected only a few times. The J gene is TRBJ2-3, the V gene TRBV9; possibly TRBD1 or TRBD2 for D (6 bases each). CDR1 and CDR2 from the germline V gene are SGDLS and YYNGEE. Trimming pared 1 base from V and 2 bases from J, leaving 8 bases between. The CDR3 is 14 amino acids. The CDR3 sequence is CASSVSGATDTQYF. The DNA for the CDR3 is TGTGCCAGCAGCGTATCGGGGGCCACAGATACGCAGTATTTT. Complete variable domain (other parts from reference TRBV9 and TRBJ2-3): DSGVTQTPKHLITATGQRVTLRCSPRSGDLSVYWYQQSLDQGLQFLIQYYNGEERAKGNILERFSAQQFPDLHSELNLSSLELGDSALYFCASSVSGATDTQYFGPGTRLTVL.

This clonotype was observed a handful of times. The genes are TRBV5-4 and TRBJ1-5; weak D call: TRBD1 (6 bases). This CDR3 is built from 15 residues. Germline CDR1 SGHNT, CDR2 YYREEE (reference sequence). The germline V and J ends were trimmed by 2 bases and 0 bases, with 9 bases remaining between them. The CDR3 is CASSLGGDSNQPQHF. The CDR3 DNA sequence: TGTGCCAGCAGCTTAGGGGGAGATAGCAATCAGCCCCAGCATTTT.

The sample holds many counts of this clonotype. This chain joins TRBV20-1 and TRBJ2-3; possible D gene TRBD2, 5 bases. V lost 0 bases and J lost 2, with 30 bases in between. The CDR3 totals 21 residues. CDR1 and CDR2 (germline): DFQATT, SNEGSKA (reference sequence). The CDR3 DNA sequence: TGCAGTGCTAGAGATCCCTACACGGGCCCCCCCGGGGTCCTCCACACAGATACGCAGTATTTT. Translating gives CSARDPYTGPPGVLHTDTQYF.

This rearrangement joins TRBV12-3 or TRBV12-4 to TRBJ2-7; possible D gene TRBD1, 5 bases. This CDR3 spans 16 amino acids. V was clipped by 1 base and J by 2 bases, with 15 bases between them. DNA of the CDR3: TGTGCCAGCAGTTTAGGAAGGGGCCCCCGGGCCTACGAGCAGTACTTC. This sequence encodes CASSLGRGPRAYEQYF.